The sample holds a few counts of the clone carrying this TCR beta chain. One end of the junction varies from germline; a read error may be responsible. This specimen belongs to a study of molecular identifiers for immune sequencing clone quantification. This CDR3 has 11 residues. Germline V gene data show CDR1 as LNHDA and CDR2 as SQIVND (reference sequence). Methods described previously, with TCR primers listed, were used for bulk TCR libraries. In TCRdb, the PCR reads were re-called with MiXCR into one record per CDR3 protein. The sample consists of approximately 590,000 distinct CDR3 sequences, roughly 23% of them appearing once. Sequencing libraries of naive CD8 cells derived from roughly 18,000 to 920,000 sorted cells with 10%, 30% or 50% RNA.

This TCR derives from a human donor in good health. Some libraries in this study had Jurkat cell RNA spiked in. The V gene is TRBV19, the J gene TRBJ1-3; D remains ambiguous. Sequenced: naive CD8+ T cells from blood, with Jurkat cell RNA spiked in. The sample's subset: FACS-sorted CD8+CD4-CCR7+CD45RA+ naive T cells. The CDR3 coding sequence is TGCTCCACTTTCTCTGGAAACACCATATATTTT. Protein sequence: CSTFSGNTIYF. Full variable domain (rest looked up from reference TRBV19 and TRBJ1-3): DGGITQSPKYLFRKEGQNVTLSCEQNLNHDAMYWYRQDPGQGLRLIYYSQIVNDFQKGDIAEGYSVSREKKESFPLTVTSAQKNPTAFYLCSTFSGNTIYFGEGSWLTVV.